The text below deals with one T cell receptor (beta chain). What it recognizes is unknown. V lost 6 bases to trimming and J lost 4 bases, with 11 bases between them. From germline, CDR1 is SGHRS and CDR2 YFSETQ. The CDR3 runs to 13 residues. The sample originates from a study of shared clonotypes between healthy human individuals. Study-wide background: Researchers assigned three CD4 naive, three CD4 memory, two CD8 naive and one CD8 memory plate to each donor.

Only Caucasian adults living in Nashville, Tennessee made up the donor group. Study conclusions and caveats: Genetic and exposure-history diversity was limited by the few donors. A few donors held about 5% of naive CD4 clonotypes in common.

Data came from immunoSEQ multiplex PCR; TCRdb stores just in-frame clones and leaves some out. Here the sample spans about 2.4 million clones, more than 85% being singletons. Sequencing input: naive CD4+ T cells from PBMCs. Subset in this sample: CD45RA+ positively selected. This clonotype was obtained from a man aged 18 to 30 in good health. Some clones in this sample may be carry-over from other donors' samples. The chain has TRBV5-1 and TRBJ2-1; tentatively, D is TRBD1 (6 bases). The CDR3 sequence is CASNARGYNEQFF. CDR3 sequence (DNA): TGCGCCAGCAACGCCAGGGGTTACAATGAGCAGTTCTTC.